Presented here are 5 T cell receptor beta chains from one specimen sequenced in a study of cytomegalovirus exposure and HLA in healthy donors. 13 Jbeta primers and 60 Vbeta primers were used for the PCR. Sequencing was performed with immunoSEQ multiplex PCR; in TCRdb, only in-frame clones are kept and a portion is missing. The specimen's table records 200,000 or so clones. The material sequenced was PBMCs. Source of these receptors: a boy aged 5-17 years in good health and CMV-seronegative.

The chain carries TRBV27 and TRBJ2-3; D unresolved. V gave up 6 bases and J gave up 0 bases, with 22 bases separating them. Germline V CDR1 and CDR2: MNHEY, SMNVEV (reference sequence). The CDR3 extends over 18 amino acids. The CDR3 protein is CASSPPFFEASSTDTQYF. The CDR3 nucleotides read TGTGCCAGCAGCCCCCCGTTTTTTGAGGCGTCTAGCACAGATACGCAGTATTTT.

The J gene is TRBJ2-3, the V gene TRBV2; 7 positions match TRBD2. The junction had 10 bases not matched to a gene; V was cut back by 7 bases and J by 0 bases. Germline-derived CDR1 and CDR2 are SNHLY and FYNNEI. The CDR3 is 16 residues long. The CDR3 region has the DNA TGTGCCAGCACCAGAAGGGGAGGGCCTAGCACAGATACGCAGTATTTT. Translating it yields CASTRRGGPSTDTQYF.

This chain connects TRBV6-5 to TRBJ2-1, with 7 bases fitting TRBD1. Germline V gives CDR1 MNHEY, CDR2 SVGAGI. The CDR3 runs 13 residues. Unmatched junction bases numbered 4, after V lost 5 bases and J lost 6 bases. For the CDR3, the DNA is TGTGCCAGCAGTCGTGACAGGGTCAATGAGCAGTTCTTC. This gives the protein CASSRDRVNEQFF.

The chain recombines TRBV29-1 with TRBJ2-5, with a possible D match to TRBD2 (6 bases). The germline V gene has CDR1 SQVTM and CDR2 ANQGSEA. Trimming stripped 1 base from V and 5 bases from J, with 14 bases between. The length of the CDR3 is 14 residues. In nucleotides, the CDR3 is TGCAGCGTTGAAGTGTGGGACTGGTGGGAGACCCAGTACTTC. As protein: CSVEVWDWWETQYF.

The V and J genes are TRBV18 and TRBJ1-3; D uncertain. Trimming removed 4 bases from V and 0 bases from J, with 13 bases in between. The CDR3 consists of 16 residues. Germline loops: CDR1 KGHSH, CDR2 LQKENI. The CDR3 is CASSLVDTSSGNTIYF. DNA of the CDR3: TGTGCCAGCTCACTTGTAGACACGAGCTCTGGAAACACCATATATTTT.